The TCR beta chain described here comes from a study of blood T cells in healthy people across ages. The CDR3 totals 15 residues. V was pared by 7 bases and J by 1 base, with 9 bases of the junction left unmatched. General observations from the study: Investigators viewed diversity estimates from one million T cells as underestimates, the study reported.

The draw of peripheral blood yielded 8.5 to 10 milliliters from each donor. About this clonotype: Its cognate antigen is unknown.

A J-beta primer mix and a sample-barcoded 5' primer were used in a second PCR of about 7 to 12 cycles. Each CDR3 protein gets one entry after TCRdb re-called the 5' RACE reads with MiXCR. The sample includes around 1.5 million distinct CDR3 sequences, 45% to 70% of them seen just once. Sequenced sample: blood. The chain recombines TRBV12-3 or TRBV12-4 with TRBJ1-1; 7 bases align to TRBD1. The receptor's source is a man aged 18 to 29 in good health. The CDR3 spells CASTGRQGENTEAFF. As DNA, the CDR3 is TGTGCCAGCACAGGTCGACAGGGAGAGAACACTGAAGCTTTCTTT.